The rows below give T cell receptor beta chains drawn from one sample of a study of blood T cell repertoires in COVID-19. The protocol was immunoSEQ multiplex PCR, while the TCRdb copy is restricted to in-frame clones and leaves out a portion. The table lists about 100,000 clones, 70% to 90% of them singletons. Sequenced material: peripheral blood. The receptors were gathered from a woman in her sixties or seventies with acute or convalescent COVID-19. The CDR3 runs from the conserved cysteine through the conserved F or W. D genes are given only for firm matches. Not all rows give a size; the values are once, few, many and, for expanded clones, a class.

abundance,j_gene,d_gene,v_gene,CDR3aa,CDR3nt
-,TRBJ2-1,TRBD2,TRBV19,CASSSRTSGGSSYNEQFF,TGTGCCAGTAGTTCCCGGACTAGCGGGGGGAGCTCCTACAATGAGCAGTTCTTC
-,TRBJ2-5,TRBD2,TRBV5-1,CASSWVSGIQETQYF,TGCGCCAGCAGCTGGGTTAGCGGGATCCAAGAGACCCAGTACTTC
-,TRBJ1-1,-,TRBV20-1,CSAKGQYEAFF,TGCAGTGCTAAAGGACAGTATGAAGCTTTCTTT
-,TRBJ2-2,-,TRBV9,CASSISVYTGELFF,TGTGCCAGCAGCATTAGCGTTTACACCGGGGAGCTGTTTTTT
-,TRBJ2-3,TRBD2,TRBV30,CAWSVVRTSGITDTQYF,TGTGCCTGGAGTGTAGTAAGGACTAGCGGGATCACAGATACGCAGTATTTT
-,TRBJ1-2,-,TRBV10-1,CASSVGPSVYTF,TGCGCCAGCAGTGTTGGCCCGTCCGTCTACACCTTC
-,TRBJ1-2,-,TRBV19,CASSTQPKELGYTF,TGTGCCAGTAGTACCCAACCGAAGGAGCTCGGCTACACCTTC
-,TRBJ2-1,TRBD1,TRBV13,CASSLGETGYNEQFF,TGTGCCAGCAGCTTAGGGGAGACAGGGTACAATGAGCAGTTCTTC
-,TRBJ2-1,-,TRBV21-1,CASSKVGPHSYNEQFF,TGTGCCAGCAGCAAAGTTGGGCCCCACTCCTACAATGAGCAGTTCTTC
-,TRBJ2-3,TRBD1,TRBV5-4,CASSSDRFLGDTQYF,TGTGCCAGCAGCTCGGACAGGTTCCTAGGGGATACGCAGTATTTT
-,TRBJ1-1,TRBD1,TRBV5-1,CASSLGGTANTEAFF,TGCGCCAGCAGCTTGGGTGGGACAGCGAACACTGAAGCTTTCTTT
-,TRBJ2-7,TRBD2,TRBV19,CASSPAGRISDEQYF,TGTGCCAGTAGCCCAGCGGGAAGGATCTCCGACGAGCAGTACTTC
-,TRBJ2-5,TRBD2,TRBV9,CASSVGVAGGPQETQYF,TGTGCCAGCAGCGTAGGAGTAGCGGGAGGGCCTCAAGAGACCCAGTACTTC
-,TRBJ1-5,-,TRBV25-1,CASSETTGIQPQHF,TGTGCCAGCAGTGAAACCACAGGGATTCAGCCCCAGCATTTT
-,TRBJ1-1,TRBD1,TRBV11-3,CASSLDSGGGTEAFF,TGTGCCAGCAGCTTAGATTCAGGGGGTGGCACTGAAGCTTTCTTT
-,TRBJ2-3,-,TRBV21-1,CASSSRTSGTTDTQYF,TGTGCCAGCAGCTCTCGGACTAGCGGGACCACAGATACGCAGTATTTT
-,TRBJ2-3,-,TRBV10-2,CASIRDTGTDTQYF,TGCGCCAGCATCCGGGACACAGGCACAGATACGCAGTATTTT
few,TRBJ1-2,-,TRBV12-3/TRBV12-4,CASSSDWDYGYTF,TGTGCCAGCAGTTCCGACTGGGACTATGGCTACACCTTC
once,TRBJ1-5,-,TRBV3-1/TRBV3-2,CASSQVGGVNQPQHF,TGTGCCAGCAGCCAAGTCGGGGGGGTCAATCAGCCCCAGCATTTT
-,TRBJ2-1,-,TRBV11-2,CASSRLGSAGLDNEQFF,TGTGCCAGCAGTCGCCTGGGGTCGGCGGGGTTGGACAATGAGCAGTTCTTC
few,TRBJ1-1,-,TRBV12-3/TRBV12-4,CASSFFQGAEAFF,TGTGCCAGCAGTTTCTTTCAGGGCGCTGAAGCTTTCTTT
-,TRBJ2-1,-,TRBV5-1,CASSPSGWSSYNEQFF,TGCGCCAGCAGCCCCAGCGGCTGGAGCTCCTACAATGAGCAGTTCTTC
-,TRBJ1-2,TRBD1,TRBV3-1/TRBV3-2,CASSRGQNYGYTF,TGTGCCAGCAGCCGGGGACAGAACTATGGCTACACCTTC
few,TRBJ1-1,-,TRBV7-9,CASSQDSFTEAFF,TGTGCCAGCAGCCAAGACAGTTTCACTGAAGCTTTCTTT
few,TRBJ2-5,TRBD2,TRBV5-6,CASSLEDSGIGETQYF,TGTGCCAGCAGCCTCGAAGATAGCGGGATAGGAGAGACCCAGTACTTC
-,TRBJ1-4,TRBD1,TRBV19,CASNAGGPPNEKLFF,TGTGCCAGTAACGCAGGGGGCCCACCTAATGAAAAACTGTTTTTT
-,TRBJ1-5,TRBD1,TRBV7-2,CASSLTGGVQPQHF,TGTGCCAGCAGCCTCACAGGGGGAGTCCAGCCCCAGCATTTT
-,TRBJ2-3,TRBD2,TRBV6-4,CASSQYSGRADTQYF,TGTGCCAGCAGTCAATATAGCGGGAGGGCAGATACGCAGTATTTT
-,TRBJ1-6,-,TRBV7-3,CASSLWGDDNSPLHF,TGTGCCAGCAGCTTGTGGGGGGATGATAATTCACCCCTCCACTTT
-,TRBJ1-6,TRBD1,TRBV27,CASSLVQGARGAPLHF,TGTGCCAGCAGTTTAGTGCAGGGGGCGCGTGGGGCACCCCTCCACTTT
-,TRBJ1-6,TRBD1,TRBV27,CASSLNRGHSPLHF,TGTGCCAGCAGTTTAAACAGGGGGCACTCACCCCTCCACTTT
-,TRBJ2-1,-,TRBV7-3,CASSHQPSWRARGLDEQFF,TGTGCCAGCAGCCACCAGCCCTCGTGGCGGGCACGTGGGTTGGATGAGCAGTTCTTC
once,TRBJ2-1,-,TRBV5-1,CASRGAGLYNEQFF,TGCGCCAGCAGGGGGGCAGGTTTGTACAATGAGCAGTTCTTC
-,TRBJ1-5,-,TRBV28,CAASKTGRGSNQPQHF,TGTGCCGCCTCAAAGACGGGCCGGGGTAGCAATCAGCCCCAGCATTTT
-,TRBJ2-6,TRBD1,TRBV5-4,CASSVRDRGSGANVLTF,TGTGCCAGCAGCGTCCGGGACAGGGGCTCTGGGGCCAACGTCCTGACTTTC
-,TRBJ2-6,-,TRBV30,CAWSLSLSSGANVLTF,TGTGCCTGGAGTTTAAGTCTATCCTCTGGGGCCAACGTCCTGACTTTC
-,TRBJ1-2,TRBD1,TRBV3-1/TRBV3-2,CASSQGTGTDYGYTF,TGTGCCAGCAGCCAAGGGACTGGGACAGACTATGGCTACACCTTC
-,TRBJ1-5,TRBD1,TRBV6-5,CASRQGNLSNQPQHF,TGTGCCAGTCGACAGGGAAATCTGAGCAATCAGCCCCAGCATTTT
-,TRBJ2-2,TRBD1,TRBV10-2,CASSETGTGFFTGELFF,TGCGCCAGCAGTGAGACCGGGACAGGGTTTTTCACCGGGGAGCTGTTTTTT
-,TRBJ2-1,TRBD1,TRBV10-2,CASSLRQGGDEQFF,TGCGCCAGCAGCCTCCGACAGGGTGGGGATGAGCAGTTCTTC
-,TRBJ2-2,TRBD2,TRBV19,CASSIPGLAGRPNTGELFF,TGTGCCAGTAGTATACCGGGACTAGCGGGAAGACCGAACACCGGGGAGCTGTTTTTT